This T cell receptor (beta chain) stems from a study of T cells after yellow fever vaccination. This CDR3 contains 12 residues. V was cut by 7 bases and J by 8 bases, with 14 bases left in between. Synthesis of TCR cDNA relied on 5'RACE template switching, which attached a universal primer site and UMIs. Via MiXCR, TCRdb re-called the 5' RACE reads, giving one row per CDR3 protein. The sample consists of about 310,000 distinct CDR3 sequences, 3.6% of them appearing once. In its sample, this clonotype was seen many times. The chain recombines TRBV12-3 or TRBV12-4 with TRBJ1-2; possibly TRBD1 for D (5 bases). The sequence came from a man aged 18 to 29 who received the YFV17D yellow fever vaccine. Material: PBMCs, obtained on the day of the yellow fever booster vaccination. The CDR3 nucleotides read TGTGCCAGCAATTTCCAGGGAGGCGGCTACACCTTC. Protein: CASNFQGGGYTF.